This T cell receptor (beta chain) was identified during a study of T cell changes during pregnancy in multiple sclerosis (dated by TCRdb to between 2018 and 2020). General notes on the study: The study looked at changes in the T cell repertoire across pregnancy in women with multiple sclerosis.

The library was produced with the immunoSEQ multiplex PCR assay. The table comes from immuneACCESS by way of TCRdb, which keeps in-frame sequences with V and J called. Part of the clones is missing from these tables; in studies checked, under half for an unresolved V gene and the rest for unknown reasons. Across this sample there are roughly 35,000 clones, with 92% seen only once. The top ten constitute 0.4% to 0.5% of the sample. As to this clone: This clone's antigen is unknown. Base qualities are missing; no much larger clone stands one base away.

From the cysteine up to the phenylalanine, the CDR3 has a length of 15 residues. Just the 45-base CDR3 DNA is kept, in frame starting at base 1. The CDR1 and CDR2 encoded by the germline V gene are SGHRS and YFSETQ. Trimming leaves V shorter by 4 bases and J shorter by 6 bases, with the junction holding 9 bases beyond the gene matches. Recombination linked TRBV5-1 to TRBJ2-1; a stretch of 8 junction bases matches TRBD2. The clonotype comes from a female donor with multiple sclerosis, enrolled in a pregnancy study. The source was CD4+ T cells from peripheral blood mononuclear cells, collected after pregnancy. The CDR3 protein is CASSPREGRGNEQFF. In nucleotide form, the sequence is TGCGCCAGCAGCCCTCGGGAGGGTCGAGGCAATGAGCAGTTCTTC. With the rest looked up from the reference TRBV5-1 and TRBJ2-1 genes rather than sequenced, the full variable domain is KAGVTQTPRYLIKTRGQQVTLSCSPISGHRSVSWYQQTPGQGLQFLFEYFSETQRNKGNFPGRFSGRQFSNSRSEMNVSTLELGDSALYLCASSPREGRGNEQFFGPGTRLTVL.